Included here is one T cell receptor beta chain sequence, with context. This record belongs to a study of blood T cell repertoires in COVID-19. The CDR3 spans 18 residues. Germline assignment: CDR1 KGHSH and CDR2 LQKENI. Trimming took 0 bases from V and 6 from J; bases not matched to a gene: 15. The repertoire was sequenced with immunoSEQ multiplex PCR; TCRdb's copy has only in-frame clones and lacks some. Of around 300,000 clones listed, 80% to 90% are singletons. V is TRBV18 and J is TRBJ1-2, with 8 nucleotides matching TRBD1. The clonotype comes from a woman aged 18-29 years who had recovered from COVID-19. Specimen: PBMCs or T cells enriched from blood (not recorded which). The CDR3 DNA is TGTGCCAGCTCACCACCTGCGCCCTCGGACAGGGTCTCCAATGGCTACACCTTC. Amino acid sequence: CASSPPAPSDRVSNGYTF.